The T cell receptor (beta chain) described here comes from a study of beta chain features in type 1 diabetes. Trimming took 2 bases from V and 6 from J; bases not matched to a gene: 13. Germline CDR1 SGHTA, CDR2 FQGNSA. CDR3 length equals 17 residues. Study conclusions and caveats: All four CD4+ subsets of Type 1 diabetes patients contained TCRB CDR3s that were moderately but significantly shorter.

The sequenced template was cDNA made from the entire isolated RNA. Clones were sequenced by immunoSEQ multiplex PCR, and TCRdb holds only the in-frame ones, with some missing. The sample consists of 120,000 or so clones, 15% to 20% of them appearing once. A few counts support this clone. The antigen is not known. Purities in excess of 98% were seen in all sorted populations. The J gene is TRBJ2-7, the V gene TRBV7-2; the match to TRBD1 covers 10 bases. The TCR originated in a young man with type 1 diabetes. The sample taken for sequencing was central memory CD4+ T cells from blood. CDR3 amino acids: CASSLRGPTGGRSEQYF. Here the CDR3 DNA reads TGTGCCAGCAGCTTAAGGGGCCCGACAGGGGGCCGGAGCGAGCAGTACTTC.